This TCR beta chain was obtained from a study of cytomegalovirus exposure and HLA in healthy donors. Study results and caveats: Later analysis suggested links between common viral pathogens and several top significant clusters.

The PCR employed 60 Vbeta primers together with 13 Jbeta primers. Original data processing: An analysis performed later counted 75 million to 80 million unique TCR beta chains (approximately 10 million of them shared). Profiled with immunoSEQ multiplex PCR; TCRdb holds only in-frame clones, not every one. V, J and clone size reflect that table, while D and trimming were determined from the DNA. The data contain 150,000 or so clones, about 80% of them singletons. Turning to this clone: Its antigen is currently unknown.

This CDR3 spans 15 amino acids. V gave up 5 bases and J gave up 1 base, with 14 bases separating them. Germline loops: CDR1 MDHEN, CDR2 SYDVKM. Sequencing was performed on PBMCs. This clonotype was sampled from a man aged 25 to 40 in good health and CMV-seronegative. The chain has TRBV28 and TRBJ1-1; no firm D call. Here the CDR3 reads CASSKRGIGNTEAFF. As DNA, the CDR3 is TGTGCCAGCAGTAAACGGGGAATCGGGAACACTGAAGCTTTCTTT.